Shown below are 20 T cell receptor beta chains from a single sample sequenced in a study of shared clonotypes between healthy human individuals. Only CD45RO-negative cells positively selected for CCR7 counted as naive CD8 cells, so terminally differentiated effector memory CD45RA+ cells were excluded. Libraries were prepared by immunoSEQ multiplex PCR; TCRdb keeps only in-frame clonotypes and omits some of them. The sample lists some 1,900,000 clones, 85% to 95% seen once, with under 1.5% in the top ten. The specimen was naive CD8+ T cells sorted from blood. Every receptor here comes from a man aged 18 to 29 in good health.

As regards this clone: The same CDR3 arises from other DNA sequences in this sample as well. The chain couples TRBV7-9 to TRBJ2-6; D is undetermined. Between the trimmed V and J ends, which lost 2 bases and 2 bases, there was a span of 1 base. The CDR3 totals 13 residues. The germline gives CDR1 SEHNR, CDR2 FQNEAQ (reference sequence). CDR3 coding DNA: TGTGCCAGCAGCTTAACTGGGGCCAACGTCCTGACTTTC. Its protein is CASSLTGANVLTF.

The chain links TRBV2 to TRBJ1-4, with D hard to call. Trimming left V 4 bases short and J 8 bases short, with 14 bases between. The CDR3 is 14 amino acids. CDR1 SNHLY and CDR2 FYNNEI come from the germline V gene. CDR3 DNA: TGTGCCAGCAGTGCCGGGGAGGGTGAGGAAAAACTGTTTTTT. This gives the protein CASSAGEGEEKLFF.

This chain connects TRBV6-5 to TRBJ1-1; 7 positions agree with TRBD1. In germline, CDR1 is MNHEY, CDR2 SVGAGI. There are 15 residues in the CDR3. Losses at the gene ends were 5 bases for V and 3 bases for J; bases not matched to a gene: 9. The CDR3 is CASSLQTDRYTEAFF. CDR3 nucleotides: TGTGCCAGCAGTCTACAAACGGACAGGTACACTGAAGCTTTCTTT.

The CDR3 coding sequence is TGTGCCAGCAGTCTAACATCGGGGTACGACGAGCAGTACTTC. Its protein is CASSLTSGYDEQYF. The gene calls are TRBV27 and TRBJ2-7; D perhaps matches TRBD2 (5 bases). V was cut by 5 bases and J by 5 bases, with 16 bases left in between. This CDR3 region has 14 residues. In germline, CDR1 is MNHEY, CDR2 SMNVEV (reference sequence).

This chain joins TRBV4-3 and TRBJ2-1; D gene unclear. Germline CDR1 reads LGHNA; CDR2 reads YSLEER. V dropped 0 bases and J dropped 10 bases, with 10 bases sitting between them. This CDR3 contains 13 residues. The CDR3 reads CASSQDTFQEQFF. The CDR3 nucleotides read TGCGCCAGCAGCCAAGATACCTTTCAGGAGCAGTTCTTC.

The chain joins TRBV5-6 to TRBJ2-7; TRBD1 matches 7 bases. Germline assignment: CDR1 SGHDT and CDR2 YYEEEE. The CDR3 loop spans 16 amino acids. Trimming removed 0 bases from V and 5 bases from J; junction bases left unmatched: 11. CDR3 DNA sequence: TGTGCCAGCAGCTTGGTAGTCTCCAGGGGGTATAACGAGCAGTACTTC. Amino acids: CASSLVVSRGYNEQYF.

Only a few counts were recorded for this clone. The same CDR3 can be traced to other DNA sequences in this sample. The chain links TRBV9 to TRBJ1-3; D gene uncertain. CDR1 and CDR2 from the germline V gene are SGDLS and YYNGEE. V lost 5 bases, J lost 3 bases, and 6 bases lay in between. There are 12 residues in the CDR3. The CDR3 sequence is CASSALGNTIYF. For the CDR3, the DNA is TGTGCCAGCAGTGCTCTTGGAAACACCATATATTTT.

CDR3 DNA sequence: TGTGCCAGCCGTTCCGGGACAGGGGGCTATGGTCAGCCCCAGCATTTT. Encoded protein: CASRSGTGGYGQPQHF. The rearrangement links TRBV27 to TRBJ1-5; 12 nucleotides line up with TRBD1. CDR1 and CDR2 from the germline V gene are MNHEY and SMNVEV (reference sequence). The length of the CDR3 is 16 residues. V was pared by 8 bases and J by 6 bases, with 11 bases of the junction left unmatched.

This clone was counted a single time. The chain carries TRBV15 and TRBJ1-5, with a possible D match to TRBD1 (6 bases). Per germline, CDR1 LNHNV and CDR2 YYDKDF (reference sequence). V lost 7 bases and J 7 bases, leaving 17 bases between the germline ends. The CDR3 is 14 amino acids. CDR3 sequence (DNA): TGTGCCACCAACCCCGGGGGGCGCGGACAGCCCCAGCATTTT. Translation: CATNPGGRGQPQHF.

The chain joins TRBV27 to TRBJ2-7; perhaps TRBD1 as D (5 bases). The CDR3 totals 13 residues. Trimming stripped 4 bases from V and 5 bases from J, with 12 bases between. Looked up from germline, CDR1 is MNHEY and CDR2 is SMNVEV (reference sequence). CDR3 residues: CASSYRIHHEQYF. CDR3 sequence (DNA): TGTGCCAGCAGTTACAGGATCCACCACGAGCAGTACTTC.

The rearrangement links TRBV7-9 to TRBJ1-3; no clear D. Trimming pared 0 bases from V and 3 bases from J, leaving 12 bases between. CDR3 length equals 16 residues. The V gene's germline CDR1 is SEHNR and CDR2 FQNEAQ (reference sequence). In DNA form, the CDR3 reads TGTGCCAGCAGCTTAGCACTGGACGCCCTTGGAAACACCATATATTTT. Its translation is CASSLALDALGNTIYF.

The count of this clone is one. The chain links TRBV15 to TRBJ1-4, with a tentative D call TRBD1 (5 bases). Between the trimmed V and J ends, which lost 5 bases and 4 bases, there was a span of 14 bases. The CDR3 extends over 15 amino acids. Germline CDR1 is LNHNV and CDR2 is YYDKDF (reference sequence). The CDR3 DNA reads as TGTGCCACCAGCCGCGACAGACTTTATAATGAAAAACTGTTTTTT. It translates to CATSRDRLYNEKLFF.

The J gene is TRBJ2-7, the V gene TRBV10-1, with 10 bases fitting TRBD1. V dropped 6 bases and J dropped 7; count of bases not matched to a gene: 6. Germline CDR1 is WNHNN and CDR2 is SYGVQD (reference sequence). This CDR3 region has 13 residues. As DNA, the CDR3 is TGCGCCAGCAGCCGGGACAGGGGAGGGGAGCAGTACTTC. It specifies CASSRDRGGEQYF.

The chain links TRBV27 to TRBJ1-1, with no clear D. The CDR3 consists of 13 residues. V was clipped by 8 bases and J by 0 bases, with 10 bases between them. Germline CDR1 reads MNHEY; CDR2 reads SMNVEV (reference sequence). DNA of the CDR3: TGTGCCAGCGCCCTTACGATGAACACTGAAGCTTTCTTT. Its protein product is CASALTMNTEAFF.

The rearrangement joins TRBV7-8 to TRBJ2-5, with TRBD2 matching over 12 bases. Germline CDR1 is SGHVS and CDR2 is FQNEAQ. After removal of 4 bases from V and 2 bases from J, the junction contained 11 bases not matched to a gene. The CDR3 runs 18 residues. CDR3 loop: CASSWGLAGTRGQETQYF. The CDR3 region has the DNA TGTGCCAGCAGCTGGGGACTAGCGGGCACACGGGGGCAAGAGACCCAGTACTTC.

CDR3 in DNA: TGTGCCAGCAGCTTAGCGCAGGGCACTGAAGCTTTCTTT. Amino acid sequence: CASSLAQGTEAFF. V usage is TRBV7-3 and J usage is TRBJ1-1, with a possible D match to TRBD1 (5 bases). Germline V lookup: CDR1 SGHTA, CDR2 FQGTGA. The germline V and J ends were trimmed by 2 bases and 4 bases, with 8 bases remaining between them. The CDR3 totals 13 residues.

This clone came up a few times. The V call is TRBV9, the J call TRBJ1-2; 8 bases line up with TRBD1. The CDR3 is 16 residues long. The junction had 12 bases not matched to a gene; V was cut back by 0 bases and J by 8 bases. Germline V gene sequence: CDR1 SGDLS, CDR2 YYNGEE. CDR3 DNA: TGTGCCAGCAGCGTAGCTAAACCAGGGGGCCTCGGCGGCTACACCTTC. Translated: CASSVAKPGGLGGYTF.

As DNA, the CDR3 is TGTGCCAGCAGCTCCCTCCCAACCGGGACGCGAACTGAAGCTTTCTTT. It translates to CASSSLPTGTRTEAFF. The V gene is TRBV5-8, the J gene TRBJ1-1; TRBD1 is a possible D gene (5 bases). The V gene's germline CDR1 is SGHTS and CDR2 YDEGEE. This CDR3 has 16 residues. V shed 3 bases and J shed 5 bases, with 20 bases lying between them.

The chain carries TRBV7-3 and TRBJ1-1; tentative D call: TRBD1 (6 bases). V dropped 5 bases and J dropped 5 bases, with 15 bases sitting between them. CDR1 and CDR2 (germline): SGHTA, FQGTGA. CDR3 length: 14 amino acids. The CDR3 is CASSLIGGGTEAFF. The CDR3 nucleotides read TGTGCCAGCAGCCTAATAGGGGGTGGAACTGAAGCTTTCTTT.

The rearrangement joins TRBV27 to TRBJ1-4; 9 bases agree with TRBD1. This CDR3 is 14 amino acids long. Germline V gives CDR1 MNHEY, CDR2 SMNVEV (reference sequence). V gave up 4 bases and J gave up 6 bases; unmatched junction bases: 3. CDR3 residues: CASSSGQGHEKLFF. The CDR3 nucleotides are TGTGCCAGCAGTTCGGGACAGGGCCATGAAAAACTGTTTTTT.